Listed below are T cell receptor beta chains from one sample, sequenced in a study of CD8 T cells in Susac syndrome. TCRdb re-derived calls from the immunoSEQ multiplex PCR reads in MiXCR, one entry per CDR3 protein. The sample has around 100,000 distinct CDR3 sequences; about 96% are singletons. The sequenced material came from CD8+ T cells from PBMCs. Receptors were obtained from a human donor with Susac syndrome. Each CDR3 is given with its conserved first and last residue. The order of the fields is D gene, CDR3 length, clone size, V gene, J gene, CDR3 protein, CDR3 DNA. The D gene is left open where the match is weak. Rows give clone size only sometimes, using once, few, many, or a class for an expanded clone.

d_call: NA
cdr3_length: 12
clone_size: few
v_call: TRBV13
j_call: TRBJ2-1
cdr3_aa: CASSLGGDEQFF
cdr3_nt: TGTGCCAGCAGCCTCGGGGGCGACGAGCAGTTCTTC

d_call: NA
cdr3_length: 13
clone_size: NA
v_call: TRBV11-2
j_call: TRBJ1-6
cdr3_aa: CASRRTEVTPLHF
cdr3_nt: TGTGCCAGCAGACGGACAGAAGTCACACCCCTCCACTTT

d_call: NA
cdr3_length: 10
clone_size: NA
v_call: TRBV29-1
j_call: TRBJ1-1
cdr3_aa: CSAGREGAFF
cdr3_nt: TGCAGCGCGGGGCGGGAAGGAGCTTTCTTT

d_call: TRBD1
cdr3_length: 12
clone_size: NA
v_call: TRBV5-1
j_call: TRBJ1-1
cdr3_aa: CASSRDSITAFF
cdr3_nt: TGCGCCAGCAGTCGGGACAGTATCACGGCTTTCTTT

d_call: NA
cdr3_length: 16
clone_size: NA
v_call: TRBV2
j_call: TRBJ1-2
cdr3_aa: CASSEQTAGTRGGYTF
cdr3_nt: TGTGCCAGCAGTGAGCAAACCGCCGGGACACGGGGAGGCTACACCTTC

d_call: TRBD1
cdr3_length: 13
clone_size: NA
v_call: TRBV6-2/TRBV6-3
j_call: TRBJ2-7
cdr3_aa: CASSQDRSYEQYF
cdr3_nt: TGTGCCAGCAGCCAGGACAGGTCCTACGAGCAGTACTTC

d_call: NA
cdr3_length: 11
clone_size: once
v_call: TRBV12-3/TRBV12-4
j_call: TRBJ1-3
cdr3_aa: CASSSGNTIYF
cdr3_nt: TGTGCCAGCAGTTCCGGGAACACCATATATTTT

d_call: TRBD2
cdr3_length: 16
clone_size: NA
v_call: TRBV7-9
j_call: TRBJ2-2
cdr3_aa: CASSPGLAGVAGELFF
cdr3_nt: TGTGCCAGCAGCCCCGGACTAGCGGGAGTTGCCGGGGAGCTGTTTTTT

d_call: NA
cdr3_length: 13
clone_size: NA
v_call: TRBV2
j_call: TRBJ1-5
cdr3_aa: CASSVYSNQPQHF
cdr3_nt: TGTGCCAGCAGTGTTTATAGCAATCAGCCCCAGCATTTT

d_call: TRBD1
cdr3_length: 15
clone_size: NA
v_call: TRBV27
j_call: TRBJ1-4
cdr3_aa: CASSLRSTGNEKLFF
cdr3_nt: TGTGCCAGCAGTCTCCGGTCGACAGGGAATGAAAAACTGTTTTTT

d_call: NA
cdr3_length: 14
clone_size: NA
v_call: TRBV12-3/TRBV12-4
j_call: TRBJ1-1
cdr3_aa: CASNPTGWRTEAFF
cdr3_nt: TGTGCCAGCAACCCGACAGGTTGGCGCACTGAAGCTTTCTTT

d_call: NA
cdr3_length: 11
clone_size: NA
v_call: TRBV11-2
j_call: TRBJ2-1
cdr3_aa: CASSRTNEQFF
cdr3_nt: TGTGCCAGCAGCCGGACGAATGAGCAGTTCTTC

d_call: TRBD2
cdr3_length: 13
clone_size: NA
v_call: TRBV6-5
j_call: TRBJ2-3
cdr3_aa: CASSRGGADTQYF
cdr3_nt: TGTGCCAGCAGTCGTGGGGGGGCAGATACGCAGTATTTT

d_call: NA
cdr3_length: 13
clone_size: NA
v_call: TRBV9
j_call: TRBJ1-4
cdr3_aa: CASSFRDGEKLFF
cdr3_nt: TGTGCCAGCAGCTTCCGGGACGGGGAAAAACTGTTTTTT

d_call: TRBD1
cdr3_length: 16
clone_size: NA
v_call: TRBV15
j_call: TRBJ2-4
cdr3_aa: CATSRGQGAAKNIQYF
cdr3_nt: TGTGCCACCAGCAGGGGACAGGGGGCGGCCAAAAACATTCAGTACTTC

d_call: TRBD2
cdr3_length: 12
clone_size: NA
v_call: TRBV15
j_call: TRBJ2-5
cdr3_aa: CATSGRGETQHF
cdr3_nt: TGTGCCACTAGCGGGAGGGGGGAGACCCAGCACTTC

d_call: NA
cdr3_length: 14
clone_size: NA
v_call: TRBV28
j_call: TRBJ2-5
cdr3_aa: CASSPQTLQETQYF
cdr3_nt: TGTGCCAGCAGTCCACAAACCCTCCAAGAGACCCAGTACTTC

d_call: NA
cdr3_length: 13
clone_size: NA
v_call: TRBV2
j_call: TRBJ2-5
cdr3_aa: CASTVEYGETQYF
cdr3_nt: TGTGCCAGCACTGTGGAGTATGGAGAGACCCAGTACTTC

d_call: NA
cdr3_length: 8
clone_size: NA
v_call: TRBV10-3
j_call: TRBJ2-7
cdr3_aa: CAINEQYF
cdr3_nt: TGTGCCATCAACGAGCAGTACTTC

d_call: NA
cdr3_length: 14
clone_size: NA
v_call: TRBV4-2
j_call: TRBJ2-3
cdr3_aa: CASSQQGLTDTQYF
cdr3_nt: TGTGCCAGCAGCCAACAGGGACTCACAGATACGCAGTATTTT

d_call: TRBD1
cdr3_length: 14
clone_size: NA
v_call: TRBV5-4
j_call: TRBJ2-3
cdr3_aa: CASSFRQGTDTQYF
cdr3_nt: TGTGCCAGCAGTTTTAGACAGGGGACAGATACGCAGTATTTT

d_call: NA
cdr3_length: 13
clone_size: NA
v_call: TRBV20-1
j_call: TRBJ2-4
cdr3_aa: CSARVEAKNIQYF
cdr3_nt: TGCAGTGCTAGAGTGGAAGCCAAAAACATTCAGTACTTC

d_call: NA
cdr3_length: 12
clone_size: NA
v_call: TRBV11-2
j_call: TRBJ2-3
cdr3_aa: CASTGSTDTQYF
cdr3_nt: TGTGCCAGCACCGGGAGCACAGATACGCAGTATTTT

d_call: NA
cdr3_length: 16
clone_size: NA
v_call: TRBV5-6
j_call: TRBJ1-5
cdr3_aa: CASSLGARSSNQPQHF
cdr3_nt: TGTGCCAGCAGCTTGGGGGCCCGTAGTAGCAATCAGCCCCAGCATTTT

d_call: TRBD1
cdr3_length: 15
clone_size: NA
v_call: TRBV6-6
j_call: TRBJ1-2
cdr3_aa: CASSSGGRGLYGYTF
cdr3_nt: TGTGCCAGCAGTTCGGGGGGGAGGGGGCTATATGGCTACACCTTC

d_call: TRBD2
cdr3_length: 15
clone_size: NA
v_call: TRBV4-1
j_call: TRBJ2-5
cdr3_aa: CASSHRTSGQETQYF
cdr3_nt: TGCGCCAGCAGCCACCGGACTAGCGGACAAGAGACCCAGTACTTC

d_call: NA
cdr3_length: 15
clone_size: NA
v_call: TRBV10-3
j_call: TRBJ1-1
cdr3_aa: CAISEPGEQNTEAFF
cdr3_nt: TGTGCCATCAGTGAGCCCGGGGAGCAGAACACTGAAGCTTTCTTT

d_call: NA
cdr3_length: 11
clone_size: NA
v_call: TRBV5-1
j_call: TRBJ1-1
cdr3_aa: CASSDAFEAFF
cdr3_nt: TGCGCCAGCAGCGACGCCTTTGAAGCTTTCTTT

d_call: NA
cdr3_length: 13
clone_size: NA
v_call: TRBV12-3/TRBV12-4
j_call: TRBJ2-7
cdr3_aa: CASKRRLRYEQYF
cdr3_nt: TGTGCCAGCAAGCGGCGGTTACGCTACGAGCAGTACTTC

d_call: NA
cdr3_length: 12
clone_size: NA
v_call: TRBV6-5
j_call: TRBJ2-5
cdr3_aa: CATMSLQETQYF
cdr3_nt: TGTGCCACGATGTCCCTGCAAGAGACCCAGTACTTC

d_call: NA
cdr3_length: 15
clone_size: NA
v_call: TRBV20-1
j_call: TRBJ1-5
cdr3_aa: CSATPRGQSNQPQHF
cdr3_nt: TGCAGTGCTACCCCACGAGGGCAGAGCAATCAGCCCCAGCATTTT

d_call: TRBD1
cdr3_length: 15
clone_size: once
v_call: TRBV29-1
j_call: TRBJ1-2
cdr3_aa: CSVDFFAGGGRGYTF
cdr3_nt: TGCAGCGTTGATTTTTTTGCAGGGGGCGGAAGGGGCTACACCTTC

d_call: TRBD1
cdr3_length: 14
clone_size: NA
v_call: TRBV15
j_call: TRBJ1-5
cdr3_aa: CATSRGQEDQPQHF
cdr3_nt: TGTGCCACCAGCAGGGGACAGGAGGATCAGCCCCAGCATTTT